This T cell receptor (beta chain) was retrieved from a study of T cell clusters in autoimmune cytopenias. Germline CDR1 is MNHNY and CDR2 is SVGAGI (reference sequence). The CDR3 is 14 residues long. TRB was amplified by touch-down multiplex PCR, primer pools A and B combined. With the multiplex PCR reads reprocessed, TCRdb shows one record per CDR3 protein and no DNA. The listing contains about 3,900 distinct CDR3 sequences. This clonotype is labeled medium-sized (0.01 to 0.1%) based on frequency. Antigen unknown. Tens of thousands of genome equivalents of blood DNA were amplified for TRB. Study conclusions and caveats: Primary autoimmune cytopenia patients seemingly lacked the physiological T cell clusters found in healthy donors. No cluster-lack signature appeared between secondary cytopenia and chronic lymphocytic leukemia patients, apparently due to lymphoma masking. Exclusive TRB clusters were about 2.8-fold more numerous in healthy donors than in active autoimmune hepatitis. TRB repertoire shifts in secondary cytopenia and chronic lymphocytic leukemia mostly reflected lymphoma, not autoimmunity.

The clonotype originates from a human donor with an autoimmune cytopenia or autoimmune hepatitis (not recorded which). Material for sequencing was peripheral blood. V usage is TRBV6-6 and J usage is TRBJ2-5. CDR3: CASSYSWQFETQYF.